The source of this TCR beta chain is a study of T-cell memory formation after mild COVID-19. TCRdb reprocessed the 5' RACE reads via MiXCR and lists one record per CDR3 protein. Among 140,000 to 150,000 distinct CDR3 sequences, 20% to 25% were seen once, and the ten largest hold around 22%. Trimming shortened V by 5 bases and J by 5 bases, and 13 bases separated the two germline ends. The CDR3 sequence is 13 residues long. This clonotype was seen a handful of times. Its antigen is unidentified. Whole-study findings and limits: CD4+ contracting clones were found mainly in CM and EM, and CD8+ ones in EMRA. Clones contracting day 15 to 85 were balanced CD4/CD8; later expanders leaned CD4+.

The receptor's source is an adult woman who had mild COVID-19 (a few samples of this study predate the infection). Cell type and time point are not known. V and J are TRBV12-3 or TRBV12-4 and TRBJ2-7, with D perhaps matching TRBD2 (6 bases). The sample was PBMCs or a T cell subset sorted from them (not recorded which). CDR3 sequence (DNA): TGTGCCAGCAGTGTCTGGGGGGAGGACGAGCAGTACTTC. Amino acid sequence: CASSVWGEDEQYF.